Listed below are T cell receptor beta chains from one sample, sequenced in a study of read filtering for tumor transcriptome and immune sequencing. TCRdb processed the reads anew with MiXCR; each CDR3 protein has one entry. The data contain about 63,000 distinct CDR3 sequences, roughly 14% of them singletons. Sequencing input: a population of CD138-negative cells sorted from bone marrow. These receptors were obtained from a donor at least 40 years old with multiple myeloma. CDR3s include the opening cysteine and the closing phenylalanine or tryptophan. D genes are given only for firm matches. Size values are once, few and many counts, or a class for expanded clones, and some rows have none.

>TRBJ2-3|NA|NA|TRBV12-3/TRBV12-4
CASRLAGLDTDTQYF
TGTGCCAGCAGACTAGCTGGGCTAGATACAGATACGCAGTATTTT
>TRBJ2-5|NA|TRBD1|TRBV7-9
CASSSPDRVETQYF
TGTGCCAGCAGCTCACCGGACAGGGTGGAGACCCAGTACTTC
>TRBJ2-1|NA|TRBD2|TRBV7-9
CASSLSRASGISDSDEQFF
TGTGCCAGCAGCTTATCGAGGGCTAGCGGGATCTCGGATTCGGATGAGCAGTTCTTC
>TRBJ2-3|many|TRBD2|TRBV29-1
CSVAAGSNTDTQYF
TGCAGCGTTGCAGCGGGATCCAACACAGATACGCAGTATTTT
>TRBJ2-7|many|TRBD1|TRBV29-1
CSVVTGVVYEQYF
TGCAGCGTTGTGACAGGGGTTGTCTACGAGCAGTACTTC
>TRBJ2-1|many|NA|TRBV20-1
CSAATGLGQFF
TGCAGTGCCGCAACGGGGCTAGGGCAGTTCTTC
>TRBJ1-6|hyperexpanded|NA|TRBV9
CASGASNSPLHF
TGTGCCAGTGGAGCCTCTAATTCACCCCTCCACTTT
>TRBJ1-5|many|NA|TRBV4-1
CASSQEEYSNQPQHF
TGCGCCAGCAGCCAAGAGGAGTATAGCAATCAGCCCCAGCATTTT
>TRBJ2-1|many|NA|TRBV29-1
CSVELERAKYNEQFF
TGCAGCGTTGAATTGGAGCGGGCGAAATACAATGAGCAGTTCTTC
>TRBJ2-1|many|TRBD2|TRBV3-1
CASSPPGTSGRKFF
TGTGCCAGCAGCCCACCCGGGACTAGCGGGAGAAAGTTCTTC